Listed here are 10 T cell receptor beta chains from one sample, sequenced in a study of cytomegalovirus exposure and HLA in healthy donors. PCR amplification relied on 60 Vbeta primers (plus 13 Jbeta primers). Libraries were prepared by immunoSEQ multiplex PCR; TCRdb keeps only in-frame clonotypes and omits some of them. The data contain 150,000 to 250,000 clones, around 86% of them singletons. The specimen was PBMCs. These receptors came from a woman aged 45-60 years in good health and CMV-seropositive.

The rearrangement uses TRBV10-1 and TRBJ1-1; 9 bases align to TRBD1. V shed 6 bases, J shed 4 bases, and the junction held 6 bases outside the gene matches. The CDR3 length is 14 residues. CDR1 is WNHNN, CDR2 SYGVQD, per germline (reference sequence). The CDR3 coding sequence is TGCGCCAGCAGCAACAGGGGGCAAAGCACTGAAGCTTTCTTT. Translation: CASSNRGQSTEAFF.

The rearrangement joins TRBV9 to TRBJ2-1; D might be TRBD2 (7 bases). The CDR3 is made up of 14 amino acids. Germline V gene sequence: CDR1 SGDLS, CDR2 YYNGEE. V was trimmed by 3 bases and J by 7 bases, leaving 14 bases between them. The CDR3 DNA is TGTGCCAGCAGCGCCTTACAGGGAGGGAATGAGCAGTTCTTC. Amino acids: CASSALQGGNEQFF.

The chain combines TRBV11-2 with TRBJ2-1; no reliable D call. CDR1 and CDR2 (germline): SGHAT, FQNNGV. This CDR3 contains 13 residues. V gave up 5 bases and J gave up 2 bases, with 7 bases separating them. CDR3: CASSLEAYNEQFF. The CDR3, as DNA: TGTGCCAGCAGCCTCGAGGCCTACAATGAGCAGTTCTTC.

J is TRBJ2-2 and V is TRBV7-9, with D perhaps matching TRBD1 (5 bases). V lost 4 bases and J lost 2, with 14 bases in between. From germline, CDR1 is SEHNR and CDR2 FQNEAQ (reference sequence). CDR3 length equals 16 residues. The CDR3 DNA reads TGTGCCAGCAGCTCGCTTTGGCAGGGTAACACCGGGGAGCTGTTTTTT. Protein sequence: CASSSLWQGNTGELFF.

The genes are TRBV18 and TRBJ1-1; TRBD1 aligns across 7 bases. The CDR3 spans 15 residues. V shed 6 bases, J shed 0 bases, and the junction held 7 bases outside the gene matches. Germline values: CDR1 KGHSH, CDR2 LQKENI. Here the CDR3 DNA reads TGTGCCAGCTCTTACCAGACAGGGTTGAACACTGAAGCTTTCTTT. It translates to CASSYQTGLNTEAFF.

The chain couples TRBV28 to TRBJ2-7, with 12 nucleotides matching TRBD1. J was trimmed by 4 bases and V by 6 bases; bases with no gene match: 10. The CDR3 runs to 16 residues. CDR1 MDHEN and CDR2 SYDVKM come from the germline V gene. CDR3 sequence reads: CASRAPGTGGGYEQYF. CDR3 nucleotides: TGTGCCAGCAGAGCGCCGGGGACAGGGGGCGGTTACGAGCAGTACTTC.

This sequence joins TRBV6-1 and TRBJ2-5, with D possibly matching TRBD1 (6 bases). The germline V and J ends were trimmed by 4 bases and 2 bases, with 8 bases remaining between them. This CDR3 has 13 amino acids. CDR1 is MNHNS and CDR2 is SASEGT in the germline V gene. The CDR3 here is CASSAQGQETQYF. Written as DNA, the CDR3 is TGTGCCAGCAGTGCCCAGGGGCAAGAGACCCAGTACTTC.

This chain links TRBV6-5 with TRBJ2-2; a possible D gene is TRBD1 (6 bases). CDR3 length equals 13 residues. Per the germline V gene, CDR1 is MNHEY and CDR2 is SVGAGI. V was clipped by 6 bases and J by 7 bases, with 12 bases between them. The CDR3 nucleotides read TGTGCCAGCAGACCTACAGGGAACGGGGAGCTGTTTTTT. This encodes CASRPTGNGELFF.

This clone came up once. The CDR3 sequence is CASSTQVDNEQFF. The CDR3 DNA is TGTGCCAGCAGTACGCAGGTAGACAATGAGCAGTTCTTC. The rearrangement links TRBV28 to TRBJ2-1; D gene uncertain. The CDR3 is made up of 13 amino acids. V lost 5 bases and J 5 bases, leaving 10 bases between the germline ends. Germline V gene data show CDR1 as MDHEN and CDR2 as SYDVKM.

In this sample, this clone turned up once. The chain links TRBV7-9 to TRBJ1-1, with 7 bases that match TRBD1. V gave up 2 bases and J gave up 0 bases; unmatched junction bases: 3. Germline-derived CDR1 and CDR2 are SEHNR and FQNEAQ (reference sequence). The CDR3 has 15 amino acids. DNA of the CDR3: TGTGCCAGCAGCTTAAGTGACAGGGTGAACACTGAAGCTTTCTTT. It is translated as CASSLSDRVNTEAFF.